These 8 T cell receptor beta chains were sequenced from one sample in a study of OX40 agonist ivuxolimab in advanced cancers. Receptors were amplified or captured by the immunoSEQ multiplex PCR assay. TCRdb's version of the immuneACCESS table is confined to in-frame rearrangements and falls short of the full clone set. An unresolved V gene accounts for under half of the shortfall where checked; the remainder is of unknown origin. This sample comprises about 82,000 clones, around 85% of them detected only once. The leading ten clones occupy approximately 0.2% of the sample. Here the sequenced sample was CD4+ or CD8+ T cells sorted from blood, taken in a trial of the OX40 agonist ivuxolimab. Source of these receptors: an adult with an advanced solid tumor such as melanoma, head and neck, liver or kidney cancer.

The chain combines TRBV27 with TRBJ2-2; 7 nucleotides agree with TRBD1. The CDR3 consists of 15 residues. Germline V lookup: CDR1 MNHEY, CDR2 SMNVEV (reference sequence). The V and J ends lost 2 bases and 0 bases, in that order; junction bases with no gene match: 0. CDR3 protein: CASSLDRANTGELFF. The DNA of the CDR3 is TGTGCCAGCAGTTTAGACAGGGCGAACACCGGGGAGCTGTTTTTT.

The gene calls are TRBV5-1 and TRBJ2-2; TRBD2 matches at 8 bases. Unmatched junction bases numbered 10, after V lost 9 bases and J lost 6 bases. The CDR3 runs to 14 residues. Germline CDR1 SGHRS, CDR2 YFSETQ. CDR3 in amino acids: CATSKQAGAGELFF. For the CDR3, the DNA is TGCGCCACCTCCAAGCAAGCGGGGGCCGGGGAGCTGTTTTTT. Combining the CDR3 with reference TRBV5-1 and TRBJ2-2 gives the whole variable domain KAGVTQTPRYLIKTRGQQVTLSCSPISGHRSVSWYQQTPGQGLQFLFEYFSETQRNKGNFPGRFSGRQFSNSRSEMNVSTLELGDSALYLCATSKQAGAGELFFGEGSRLTVL.

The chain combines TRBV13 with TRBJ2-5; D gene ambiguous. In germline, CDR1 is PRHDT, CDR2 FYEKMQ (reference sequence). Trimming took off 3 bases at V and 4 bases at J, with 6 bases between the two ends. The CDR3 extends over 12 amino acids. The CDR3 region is CASSFSRETQYF. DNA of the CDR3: TGTGCCAGCAGCTTCAGCAGAGAGACCCAGTACTTC.

CDR3 nucleotide sequence: TGTGCCAGCCTCAAGGGGACAGAGGGGGAAAAACTGTTTTTT. Translating gives CASLKGTEGEKLFF. This chain uses TRBV6-1 with TRBJ1-4; TRBD1 matches 7 bases. CDR3 size: 14 residues. V gave up 8 bases and J gave up 8 bases; unmatched junction bases: 11. Per germline, CDR1 MNHNS and CDR2 SASEGT.

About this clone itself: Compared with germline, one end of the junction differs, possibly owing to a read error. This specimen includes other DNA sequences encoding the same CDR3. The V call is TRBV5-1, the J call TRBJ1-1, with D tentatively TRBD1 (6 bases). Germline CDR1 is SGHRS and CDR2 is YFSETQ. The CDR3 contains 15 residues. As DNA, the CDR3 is TGCGCTAGCAGCTTGGGCTCAGGGGTGGTCACTGAAGCTTTCTTT. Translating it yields CASSLGSGVVTEAFF. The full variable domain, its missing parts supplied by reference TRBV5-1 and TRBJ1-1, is KAGVTQTPRYLIKTRGQQVTLSCSPISGHRSVSWYQQTPGQGLQFLFEYFSETQRNKGNFPGRFSGRQFSNSRSEMNVSTLELGDSALYLCASSLGSGVVTEAFFGQGTRLTVV.

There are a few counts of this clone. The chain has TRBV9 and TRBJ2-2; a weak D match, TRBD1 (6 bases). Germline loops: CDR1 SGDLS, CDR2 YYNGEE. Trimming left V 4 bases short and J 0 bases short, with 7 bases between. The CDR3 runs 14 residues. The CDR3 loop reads CASSWDTNTGELFF. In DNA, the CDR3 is TGTGCCAGCAGCTGGGACACGAACACCGGGGAGCTGTTTTTT.

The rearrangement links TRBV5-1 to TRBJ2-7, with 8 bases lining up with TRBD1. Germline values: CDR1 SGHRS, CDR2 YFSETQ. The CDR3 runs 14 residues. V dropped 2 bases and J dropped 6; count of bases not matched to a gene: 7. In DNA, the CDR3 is TGCGCCAGCAGCTTACAGGGGGGTAGCGGCGAGCAGTACTTC. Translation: CASSLQGGSGEQYF.

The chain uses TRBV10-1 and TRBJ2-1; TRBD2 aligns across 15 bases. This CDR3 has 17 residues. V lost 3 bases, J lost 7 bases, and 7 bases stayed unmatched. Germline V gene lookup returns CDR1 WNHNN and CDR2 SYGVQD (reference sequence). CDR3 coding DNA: TGCGCCAGCAGTGACCCCTCCGGGACTAGCGGGGGGAATGAGCAGTTCTTC. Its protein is CASSDPSGTSGGNEQFF.